This T cell receptor (beta chain) was sequenced in a study of radiation and T cells in renal cell carcinoma. Findings and caveats of the study: Top tumor clonotypes rose in blood 2 weeks post-radiation, then contracted.

Clones were read by immunoSEQ multiplex PCR, and TCRdb kept only the in-frame ones, dropping some. The sample consists of 75,000 to 90,000 clones, 80% to 90% of them appearing once. Sample time point: blood 4 weeks post-SBRT, at nephrectomy. Treatment described: 15 Gy SBRT to primary tumor, nephrectomy 4 weeks later. Nephrectomy followed 15 Gy stereotactic body radiation by 4 weeks. The patient's renal cell carcinoma had clear cell pathology. Concerning this clone itself: Its antigen is currently unknown.

V was clipped by 4 bases and J by 1 base; unmatched bases: 3. This CDR3 is 14 amino acids long. CDR1 SGHRS and CDR2 YFSETQ come from the germline V gene. This sequence originates from a woman between 70 and 85 years old with renal cell carcinoma. The chain joins TRBV5-1 to TRBJ1-1; 8 bases map to TRBD1. Sequencing was performed on blood, taken from a patient whose treatment included radiotherapy and nephrectomy. Written as DNA, the CDR3 is TGCGCCAGCAGCGGGGGACAGGAGAACACTGAAGCTTTCTTT. This sequence encodes CASSGGQENTEAFF.